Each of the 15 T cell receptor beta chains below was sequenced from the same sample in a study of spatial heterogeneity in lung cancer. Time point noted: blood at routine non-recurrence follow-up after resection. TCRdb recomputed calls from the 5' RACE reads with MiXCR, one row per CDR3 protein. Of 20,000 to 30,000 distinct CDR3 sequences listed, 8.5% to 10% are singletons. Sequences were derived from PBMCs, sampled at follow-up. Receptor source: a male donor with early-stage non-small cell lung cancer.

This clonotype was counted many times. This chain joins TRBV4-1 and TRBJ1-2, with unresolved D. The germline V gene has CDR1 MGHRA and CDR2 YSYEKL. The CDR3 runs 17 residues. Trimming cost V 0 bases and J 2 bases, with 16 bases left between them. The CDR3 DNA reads TGCGCCAGCAGCCAAGACAGTCATGTCGGTCCCAACTATGGCTACACCTTC. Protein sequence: CASSQDSHVGPNYGYTF.

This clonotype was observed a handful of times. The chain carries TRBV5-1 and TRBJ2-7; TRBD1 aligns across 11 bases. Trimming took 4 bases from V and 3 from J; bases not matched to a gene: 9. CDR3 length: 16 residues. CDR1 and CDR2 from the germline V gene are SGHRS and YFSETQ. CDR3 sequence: CASSRVTGTGGYEQYF. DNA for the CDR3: TGCGCCAGCAGCAGAGTTACCGGGACAGGGGGCTACGAGCAGTACTTC.

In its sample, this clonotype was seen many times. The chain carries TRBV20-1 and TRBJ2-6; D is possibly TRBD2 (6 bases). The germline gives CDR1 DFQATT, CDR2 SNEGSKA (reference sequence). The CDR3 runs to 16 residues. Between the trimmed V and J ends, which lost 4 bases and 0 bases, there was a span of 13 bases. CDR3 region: CSAKEGPLSGANVLTF. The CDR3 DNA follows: TGCAGTGCTAAGGAGGGGCCGCTCTCTGGGGCCAACGTCCTGACTTTC.

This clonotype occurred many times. The CDR3 sequence: CASRLMGTGTYEQYF. The CDR3, as DNA: TGTGCCAGCAGGTTAATGGGGACAGGTACCTACGAGCAGTACTTC. The chain employs TRBV27 and TRBJ2-7, with 8 nucleotides matching TRBD1. Germline V gene sequence: CDR1 MNHEY, CDR2 SMNVEV (reference sequence). This CDR3 spans 15 amino acids. The V gene end was trimmed by 6 bases and the J gene end by 2 bases; junction bases not matched to a gene: 9.

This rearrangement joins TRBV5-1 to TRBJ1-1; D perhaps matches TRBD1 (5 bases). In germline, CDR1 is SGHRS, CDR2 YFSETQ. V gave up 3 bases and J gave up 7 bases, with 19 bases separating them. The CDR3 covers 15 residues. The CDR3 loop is CASSSEAAGQNEAFF. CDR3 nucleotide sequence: TGCGCCAGCAGCTCAGAAGCCGCAGGGCAGAATGAAGCTTTCTTT. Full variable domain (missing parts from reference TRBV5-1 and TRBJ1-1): KAGVTQTPRYLIKTRGQQVTLSCSPISGHRSVSWYQQTPGQGLQFLFEYFSETQRNKGNFPGRFSGRQFSNSRSEMNVSTLELGDSALYLCASSSEAAGQNEAFFGQGTRLTVV.

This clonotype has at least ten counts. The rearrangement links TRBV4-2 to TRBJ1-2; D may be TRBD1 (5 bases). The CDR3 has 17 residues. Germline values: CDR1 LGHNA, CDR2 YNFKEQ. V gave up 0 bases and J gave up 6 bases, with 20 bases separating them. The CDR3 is CASSQDSRGQTKHGYTF. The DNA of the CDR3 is TGTGCCAGCAGCCAAGATTCGCGGGGCCAGACAAAACATGGCTACACCTTC.

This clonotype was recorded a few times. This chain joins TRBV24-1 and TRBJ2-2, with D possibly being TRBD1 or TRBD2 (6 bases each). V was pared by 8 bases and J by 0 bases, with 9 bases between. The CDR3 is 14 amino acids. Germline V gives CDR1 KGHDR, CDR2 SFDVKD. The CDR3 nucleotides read TGTGCCACCATGGGGGGCTCGAACACCGGGGAGCTGTTTTTT. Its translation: CATMGGSNTGELFF.

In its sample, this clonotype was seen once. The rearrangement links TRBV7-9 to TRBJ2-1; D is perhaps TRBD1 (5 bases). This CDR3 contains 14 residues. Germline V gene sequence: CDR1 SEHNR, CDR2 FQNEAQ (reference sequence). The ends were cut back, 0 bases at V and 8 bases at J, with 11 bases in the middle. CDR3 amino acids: CASSLARVGYEQFF. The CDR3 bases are TGTGCCAGCAGCTTAGCCAGGGTCGGGTATGAGCAGTTCTTC.

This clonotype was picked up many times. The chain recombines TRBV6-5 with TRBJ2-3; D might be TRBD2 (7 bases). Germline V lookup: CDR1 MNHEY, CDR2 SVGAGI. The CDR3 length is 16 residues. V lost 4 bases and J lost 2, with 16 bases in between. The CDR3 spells CASSSNRGGNTDTQYF. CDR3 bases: TGTGCCAGCAGTTCTAATAGGGGGGGGAACACAGATACGCAGTATTTT.

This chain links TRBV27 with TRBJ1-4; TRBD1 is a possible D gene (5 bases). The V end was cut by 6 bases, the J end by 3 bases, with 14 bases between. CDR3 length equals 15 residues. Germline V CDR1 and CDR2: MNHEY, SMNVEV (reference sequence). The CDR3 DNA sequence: TGTGCCAGCAGGAGAACGACAGCTCCTAATGAAAAACTGTTTTTT. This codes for CASRRTTAPNEKLFF.

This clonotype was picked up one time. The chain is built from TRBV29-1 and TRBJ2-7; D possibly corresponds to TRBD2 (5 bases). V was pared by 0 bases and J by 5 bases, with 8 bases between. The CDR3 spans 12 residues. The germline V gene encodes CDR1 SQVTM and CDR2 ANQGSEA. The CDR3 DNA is TGCAGCGTTGAAGAGGACGGGGACGAGCAGTACTTC. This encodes CSVEEDGDEQYF.

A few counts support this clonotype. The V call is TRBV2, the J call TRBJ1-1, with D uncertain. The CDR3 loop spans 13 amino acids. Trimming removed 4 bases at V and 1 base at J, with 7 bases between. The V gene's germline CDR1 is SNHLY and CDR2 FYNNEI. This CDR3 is CASSGGRNTEAFF. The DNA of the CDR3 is TGTGCCAGCAGTGGAGGGCGGAACACTGAAGCTTTCTTT. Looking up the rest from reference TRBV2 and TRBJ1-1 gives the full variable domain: EPEVTQTPSHQVTQMGQEVILRCVPISNHLYFYWYRQILGQKVEFLVSFYNNEISEKSEIFDDQFSVERPDGSNFTLKIRSTKLEDSAMYFCASSGGRNTEAFFGQGTRLTVV.

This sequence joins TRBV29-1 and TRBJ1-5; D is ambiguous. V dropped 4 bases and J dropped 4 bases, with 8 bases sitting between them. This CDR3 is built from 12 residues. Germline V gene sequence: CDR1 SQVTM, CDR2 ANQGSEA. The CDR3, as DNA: TGCAGCGTTGGTATGGGGAATCAGCCCCAGCATTTT. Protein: CSVGMGNQPQHF.

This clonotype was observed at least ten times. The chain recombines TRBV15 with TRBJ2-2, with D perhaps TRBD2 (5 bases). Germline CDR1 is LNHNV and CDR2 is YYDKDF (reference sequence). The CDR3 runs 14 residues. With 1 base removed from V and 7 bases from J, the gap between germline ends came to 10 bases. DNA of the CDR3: TGTGCCACCAGCAGAGCGGGGTCGGGCGGGGAGCTGTTTTTT. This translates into CATSRAGSGGELFF.

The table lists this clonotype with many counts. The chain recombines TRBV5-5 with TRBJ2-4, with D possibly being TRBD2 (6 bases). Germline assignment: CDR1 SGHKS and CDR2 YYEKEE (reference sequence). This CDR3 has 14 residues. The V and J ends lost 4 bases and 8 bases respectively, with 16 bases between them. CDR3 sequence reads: CASSRGTVRYIQYF. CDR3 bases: TGTGCCAGCAGCAGAGGGACTGTAAGATACATTCAGTACTTC.